This TCR beta chain emerged from a study of blood T cell repertoires in COVID-19. At the level of the study: COVID-19 samples, acute and convalescent, were from the United States, Italy and Spain. Sources were T cells, B-cell-depleted T cells, or PBMCs; the material itself was cDNA or gDNA.

Followed over time, Seattle patients had been enrolled while infection was active. Authors' methods: Estimation of nucleated cell counts was performed using reference gene primer amplification. Method: immunoSEQ multiplex PCR; TCRdb's copy keeps in-frame clones and lacks some. Clonal size and the V and J genes are those of that table, whereas D and trimming came from the DNA. The sample records about 130,000 clones, roughly 77% being singletons. Note on this clone: The junction and the germline gene differ at one end; a read error may be behind it.

The TCR originated in a woman aged 70 to 79 with COVID-19, enrolled during active disease. The sequencing input was peripheral blood.

CDR3 in amino acids: CASSRAGTGNAEAFF. CDR3 bases: TGTGCCAGCAGCCGAGCCGGGACAGGGAACGCTGAAGCTTTCTTT. This chain links TRBV4-2 with TRBJ1-1, with 9 nucleotides matching TRBD1. CDR3 length equals 15 residues. Germline lookup yields CDR1 LGHNA and CDR2 YNFKEQ.